Listed here are 22 T cell receptor beta chains from one sample, sequenced in a study of OX40 agonist ivuxolimab in advanced cancers. Generated by immunoSEQ multiplex PCR, the TCRdb table keeps only in-frame clones and is missing some. The table lists over 50,000 clones, about 82% of them singletons. The sequencing here drew on CD4+ or CD8+ T cells sorted from blood, taken in a trial of the OX40 agonist ivuxolimab. The receptors here all came from an adult with an advanced solid tumor such as melanoma, head and neck, liver or kidney cancer.

This clone appeared a few times. This chain connects TRBV11-2 to TRBJ1-1; maybe TRBD1 (6 bases). Per germline, CDR1 SGHAT and CDR2 FQNNGV. The CDR3 runs to 14 residues. V dropped 1 base and J dropped 4 bases, with 10 bases sitting between them. The CDR3, as DNA: TGTGCCAGCAGCTTAGGACAGGCCTCCACTGAAGCTTTCTTT. Its protein product is CASSLGQASTEAFF.

This chain uses TRBV7-2 with TRBJ2-7, with TRBD1 as a possible D gene (6 bases). Germline CDR1 is SGHTA and CDR2 is FQGNSA. CDR3 length: 13 residues. The germline V and J ends were trimmed by 2 bases and 12 bases, with 17 bases remaining between them. The CDR3 DNA reads TGTGCCAGCAGCTTAAGCACAGGGACCGCAGGGTACTTC. Protein sequence: CASSLSTGTAGYF.

This clone was counted once. The rearrangement links TRBV4-2 to TRBJ2-1, with 10 bases matching TRBD1. Germline V lookup: CDR1 LGHNA, CDR2 YNFKEQ. J was trimmed by 8 bases and V by 4 bases; bases with no gene match: 5. This CDR3 comprises 14 residues. The CDR3 coding sequence is TGTGCCAGCAGCCGGGAGACAGGGGGCCATGAGCAGTTCTTC. As protein: CASSRETGGHEQFF.

The V call is TRBV7-4, the J call TRBJ2-3; D is unclear. This CDR3 spans 12 amino acids. Trimming left V 3 bases short and J 4 bases short, with 5 bases between. CDR1 is SGHVT and CDR2 is SQSDAQ in the germline V gene. The CDR3 bases are TGTGCCAGCAGCTTTTTGGCAGATACGCAGTATTTT. Translation gives CASSFLADTQYF.

As regards this clone: One end of the junction fails to match germline, which may point to a read error. The chain employs TRBV6-5 and TRBJ2-5; D is ambiguous. The length of the CDR3 is 14 residues. Looked up from germline, CDR1 is MNHEY and CDR2 is SVGAGI. The CDR3 DNA reads TGTGCCAGCAGTGACTCTACCTCCCAAGAGACCCAGTACTTC. As protein: CASSDSTSQETQYF.

This sequence joins TRBV4-1 and TRBJ1-6; D not resolved. The CDR3 runs 17 residues. Trimming pared 4 bases from V and 9 bases from J, leaving 22 bases between. The germline V gene encodes CDR1 MGHRA and CDR2 YSYEKL. CDR3 sequence: CASSRDEGGGGSSPLHF. The CDR3 DNA reads as TGCGCCAGCAGCCGAGACGAGGGAGGAGGAGGGTCTTCACCCCTCCACTTT.

J is TRBJ2-5 and V is TRBV6-5, with a tentative D call TRBD1 (5 bases). The ends were cut back, 6 bases at V and 4 bases at J, with 12 bases in the middle. There are 13 residues in the CDR3. From germline, CDR1 is MNHEY and CDR2 SVGAGI. The CDR3 spells CASSVDSRETQYF. The CDR3 bases are TGTGCCAGCAGCGTCGACAGCCGAGAGACCCAGTACTTC.

DNA for the CDR3: TGTGCCACCACATCCCGGGAGACCCAGTACTTC. Protein product: CATTSRETQYF. The chain is built from TRBV10-3 and TRBJ2-5; D gene ambiguous. Germline CDR1 reads ENHRY; CDR2 reads SYGVKD. Trimming shortened V by 10 bases and J by 5 bases, and 11 bases separated the two germline ends. The CDR3 sequence is 11 residues long.

In this sample, this clone turned up once. The chain couples TRBV6-5 to TRBJ2-3; 11 bases are shared with TRBD1. The CDR3 length is 15 residues. CDR1 and CDR2 (germline): MNHEY, SVGAGI. The V and J ends lost 6 bases and 8 bases, in that order; junction bases with no gene match: 10. CDR3 amino acids: CASRAPGTGGGTQYF. In nucleotides, the CDR3 is TGTGCCAGCAGGGCTCCCGGGACAGGGGGTGGTACGCAGTATTTT.

The genes are TRBV9 and TRBJ1-4; tentatively, D is TRBD1 (5 bases). V was trimmed by 0 bases and J by 11 bases, leaving 14 bases between them. Germline V CDR1 and CDR2: SGDLS, YYNGEE. The CDR3 consists of 14 residues. Written as DNA, the CDR3 is TGTGCCAGCAGCGTAGAAGGGGTTCCTGCGAAACTGTTTTTT. It translates to CASSVEGVPAKLFF.

The CDR3 nucleotides read TGTGCCAGCAGCGTAGGGGGAAGCTCCTATAATTCACCCCTCCACTTT. Its translation: CASSVGGSSYNSPLHF. The chain links TRBV9 to TRBJ1-6; no reliable D call. This CDR3 spans 16 amino acids. V gave up 0 bases and J gave up 0 bases, with 7 bases separating them. Germline lookup yields CDR1 SGDLS and CDR2 YYNGEE.

As concerns this clone: Additional DNA sequences in this sample encode the identical CDR3. J is TRBJ1-2 and V is TRBV9, with a weak D call TRBD1 (6 bases). This CDR3 region has 16 residues. Germline V gene sequence: CDR1 SGDLS, CDR2 YYNGEE. V was trimmed by 4 bases and J by 3 bases, leaving 19 bases between them. The CDR3 DNA reads TGTGCCAGCAGCAACCGAGTGGGCAGGGGATACTATGGCTACACCTTC. Protein sequence: CASSNRVGRGYYGYTF.

This sequence joins TRBV19 and TRBJ2-5; TRBD2 matches 8 bases. The germline CDR1 and CDR2 sequences are LNHDA and SQIVND (reference sequence). The CDR3 consists of 14 residues. J gave up 0 bases and V 6 bases, and 3 bases lay outside the gene matches. The CDR3 spells CASRPGGYQETQYF. The DNA of the CDR3 is TGTGCCAGTAGACCGGGGGGGTACCAAGAGACCCAGTACTTC.

The rearrangement uses TRBV6-6 and TRBJ1-5; D might be TRBD1 (6 bases). This CDR3 spans 14 amino acids. Germline CDR1 reads MNHNY; CDR2 reads SVGAGI (reference sequence). Trimming stripped 2 bases from V and 5 bases from J, with 10 bases between. The CDR3 DNA sequence: TGTGCCAGCAGTTACAACAGGGATTATCAGCCCCAGCATTTT. It translates to CASSYNRDYQPQHF.

The CDR3 DNA is TGCGCCAGCAGCCGACGGACTAGCGGGTTAATCACCGGGGAGCTGTTTTTT. Its translation: CASSRRTSGLITGELFF. The chain uses TRBV4-1 and TRBJ2-2; 11 nucleotides agree with TRBD2. Per germline, CDR1 MGHRA and CDR2 YSYEKL. This CDR3 is 17 amino acids long. The V and J ends lost 4 bases and 4 bases, in that order; junction bases with no gene match: 8.

This chain links TRBV18 with TRBJ2-5; 11 positions agree with TRBD2. Trimming at V came to 3 bases and at J to 3 bases, leaving 6 bases not matched to a gene. The CDR3 sequence is 16 residues long. The germline gives CDR1 KGHSH, CDR2 LQKENI. The CDR3 loop reads CASSPRPLAGEETQYF. The DNA for the CDR3 is TGTGCCAGCTCACCTAGACCACTAGCGGGGGAAGAGACCCAGTACTTC.

The V call is TRBV20-1, the J call TRBJ2-7; possibly TRBD2 for D (6 bases). V gave up 3 bases and J gave up 9 bases, with 12 bases separating them. CDR1 is DFQATT, CDR2 SNEGSKA, per germline (reference sequence). This CDR3 spans 11 amino acids. In nucleotides, the CDR3 is TGCAGTGCTAGTGCGGGGAGAGGGCAGTACTTC. This sequence encodes CSASAGRGQYF.

The rearrangement joins TRBV6-1 to TRBJ1-6; weak D call: TRBD1 (6 bases). Germline V gene lookup returns CDR1 MNHNS and CDR2 SASEGT. V was clipped by 6 bases and J by 9 bases, with 18 bases between them. The CDR3 covers 15 residues. As DNA, the CDR3 is TGTGCCAGCAGGGACAGCTACGGAACGGGTTCACCCCTCCACTTT. Protein product: CASRDSYGTGSPLHF.

J is TRBJ1-2 and V is TRBV6-5; no clear D gene. V dropped 0 bases and J dropped 0 bases, with 8 bases sitting between them. The CDR3 is 15 residues long. Germline V gives CDR1 MNHEY, CDR2 SVGAGI. The CDR3 DNA is TGTGCCAGCAGTTACTCGGCAGAGTCTAACTATGGCTACACCTTC. This encodes CASSYSAESNYGYTF.

This chain connects TRBV25-1 to TRBJ2-3; D ambiguous. Germline CDR1 MGHDK, CDR2 SYGVNS. Trimming left V 4 bases short and J 2 bases short, with 10 bases between. The CDR3 runs 14 residues. The CDR3 spells CASSAMGSTDTQYF. CDR3 sequence (DNA): TGTGCCAGCAGTGCAATGGGGTCCACAGATACGCAGTATTTT.

This rearrangement joins TRBV5-6 to TRBJ1-2; no definite D call. The CDR3 length is 14 residues. Per germline, CDR1 SGHDT and CDR2 YYEEEE. The V end lost 1 base, the J end lost 2 bases, and 9 bases lay between the germline ends. This CDR3 reads CASSLMGSNYGYTF. CDR3 DNA sequence: TGTGCCAGCAGCTTGATGGGCAGCAACTATGGCTACACCTTC.

This clone came up once. The chain couples TRBV7-9 to TRBJ1-4, with unresolved D. Trimming took 1 base from V and 8 from J, leaving 5 bases between them. The CDR3 is made up of 12 amino acids. Germline V CDR1 and CDR2: SEHNR, FQNEAQ (reference sequence). The CDR3: CASSLEKEKLFF. In DNA, the CDR3 is TGTGCCAGCAGCTTAGAGAAGGAAAAACTGTTTTTT.